The present T cell receptor beta chain was sequenced within a study of blood T cell repertoires in COVID-19. For the study at large: T cells, B-cell-depleted T cells, or PBMCs provided the cDNA or gDNA that served as material.

Clones were read by immunoSEQ multiplex PCR, and TCRdb kept only the in-frame ones, dropping some. The sample contains tens of thousands of clones, around 82% of which appear only once. The length of the CDR3 is 15 residues. V was shortened by 0 bases and J by 7 bases, with 12 bases between the two germline ends. Germline CDR1 reads MNHEY; CDR2 reads SVGAGI. This TCR was recovered from a human donor in a cohort sampled during active COVID-19. Sequencing input: peripheral blood. This chain links TRBV6-5 with TRBJ1-4, with no clear D. The CDR3 region has the DNA TGTGCCAGCAGTTACTCGAAGTTCTCGGTTGAAAAACTGTTTTTT. This codes for CASSYSKFSVEKLFF.